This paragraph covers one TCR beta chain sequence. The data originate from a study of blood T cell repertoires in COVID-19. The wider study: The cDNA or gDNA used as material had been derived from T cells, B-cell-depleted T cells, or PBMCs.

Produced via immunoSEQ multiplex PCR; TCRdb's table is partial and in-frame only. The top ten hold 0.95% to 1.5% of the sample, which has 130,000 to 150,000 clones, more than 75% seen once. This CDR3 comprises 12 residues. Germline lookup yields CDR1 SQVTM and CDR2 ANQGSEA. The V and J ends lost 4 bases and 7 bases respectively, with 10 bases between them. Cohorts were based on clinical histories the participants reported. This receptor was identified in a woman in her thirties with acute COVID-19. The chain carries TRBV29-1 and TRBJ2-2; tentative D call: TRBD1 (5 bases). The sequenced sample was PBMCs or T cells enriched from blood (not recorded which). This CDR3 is CSVGGGVGELFF. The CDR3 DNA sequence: TGCAGCGTTGGGGGCGGCGTCGGGGAGCTGTTTTTT.